This T cell receptor (beta chain) was found in a study of Tregs in tolerant kidney transplant recipients. Thawed PBMCs were FACS-sorted into unstimulated CD4+CD25+CD127- regulatory T cells, CD4+CD25- non-regulatory cells, CD4 and CD8 cells. Thawed PBMCs were rested overnight at 37°C with around 180 IU/ml IL-2 before regulatory T cell sorting. Profiled with immunoSEQ multiplex PCR; TCRdb holds only in-frame clones, not every one. The table shows under 80,000 clones, with 80% to 90% occurring only once. Study-wide points: Biological reproducibility was not directly addressed in this study. Changing PCR primers prevented nucleotide comparison between some patients' samples.

To note about this clone: Its target is unknown.

The CDR3 totals 13 residues. V lost 2 bases and J lost 4, with 8 bases in between. In germline, CDR1 is MDHEN, CDR2 SYDVKM. Sequences were derived from Tregs from blood, sampled before the transplant. This chain uses TRBV28 with TRBJ1-1; no definite D call. This receptor was obtained from a human donor who received a combined kidney and bone marrow transplant. In nucleotides, the CDR3 is TGTGCCAGCAGTTTACCGGGCAGCACTGAAGCTTTCTTT. Its protein is CASSLPGSTEAFF.